This T cell receptor (beta chain) was obtained from a study of T cells in localized non-small cell lung cancer (dated by TCRdb to 2019 to 2021). Concerning the study at large: Comparing tumors with uninvolved tumor-adjacent lungs, the study looked at the T cell repertoires of fewer than 250 patients with early-stage NSCLC. Of the NSCLC patients, roughly 130 were male and around 97 were female, and the mean age was about 69 years. The cohort comprised approximately 240 treatment-naïve NSCLC patients with resected, localized lung tumors. Beyond this particular receptor, the publication reports: Because multi-region tumor sequencing was not performed, intratumor heterogeneity could not be ruled out. Since the design was exploratory, TCR variables were selected using unadjusted p-values with no false-discovery rate correction. Longer overall survival was associated with higher blood T cell density, whereas shorter survival was associated with higher adjacent-lung clonality. Uninvolved tumor-adjacent lung showed the highest T cell clonality, higher than tumor, which suggests more focused antigenic responses in the uninvolved tumor-adjacent lung. Of the top 100 tumor clones, a median of roughly 60 were detected in paired uninvolved adjacent lung; 28 were also among that lung's top 100.

TCR beta CDR3 regions were sequenced from DNA using the immunoSEQ Assay. From the authors' description of their analysis: T cell density was computed as TCR beta template counts normalized to usable DNA estimated by amplifying housekeeping genes. Using the preseqR package, richness was estimated by extrapolating to 120,000 templates for tissue samples and 400,000 templates for PBMC samples. Clonality was calculated as one minus Pielou's evenness. Differential abundance testing on productive amino-acid clonotypes, with a minimum total count of 5 and an alpha of 0.1, was used to identify tissue-enriched TCRs. The Jaccard Index and the Morisita Overlap Index were used to measure how much the repertoires overlapped between compartments. GLIPH grouped TCR beta CDR3s together with public tetramer-defined viral CDR3s, and a viral motif had to include at least three viral sequences and show V-gene enrichment. The table comes from immuneACCESS by way of TCRdb, which keeps in-frame sequences with V and J called. Part of the clones is missing from these tables; in studies checked, under half for an unresolved V gene and the rest for unknown reasons. The DNA was the basis for D and trimming; V, J and clone size are from that table. In this sample the table shows approximately 20,000 clones, roughly 80% of which occur a single time. The ten largest make up about 2.4% of the sample.

The CDR1 and CDR2 encoded by the germline V gene (reference sequence) are SGHNT and YYREEE. Trimming removed 2 bases from V and 0 bases from J, leaving 0 bases between the germline ends. From the cysteine up to the phenylalanine, the CDR3 has a length of 13 residues. Of all the DNA, just the CDR3 is kept, 39 bases in frame from base 1. At diagnosis, peripheral blood, uninvolved tumor-adjacent lung and tumor were collected and were preserved as a mix of fresh-frozen and FFPE material. For TCR repertoire profiling, blood samples were analyzed in the form of peripheral blood mononuclear cells. This clone was seen just once. Which antigen it targets is not known. No base quality values were provided; no much bigger clone lies one nucleotide off.

This receptor was obtained from a man aged 40 to 69 with stage I lung adenocarcinoma. The sequenced sample was peripheral blood, obtained before any cancer treatment. In this chain, TRBV5-4 is recombined with TRBJ2-6, with no confident D gene call. The CDR3 protein: CASSFSGANVLTF. In nucleotide form, the sequence is TGTGCCAGCAGCTTCTCTGGGGCCAACGTCCTGACTTTC.